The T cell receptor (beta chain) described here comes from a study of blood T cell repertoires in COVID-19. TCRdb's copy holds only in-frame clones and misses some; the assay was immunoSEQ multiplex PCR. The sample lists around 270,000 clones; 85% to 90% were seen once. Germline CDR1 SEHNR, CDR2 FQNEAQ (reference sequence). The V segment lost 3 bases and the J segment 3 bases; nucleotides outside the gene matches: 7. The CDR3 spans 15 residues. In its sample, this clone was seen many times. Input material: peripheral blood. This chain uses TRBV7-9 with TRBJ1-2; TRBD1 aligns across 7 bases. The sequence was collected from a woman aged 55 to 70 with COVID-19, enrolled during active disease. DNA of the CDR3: TGTGCCAGCAGCTTGGGACAGACGGGGCACTATGGCTACACCTTC. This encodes CASSLGQTGHYGYTF.